A single sample gave rise to the 29 T cell receptor beta chains below, sequenced in a study of T cells in Graves' hyperthyroidism and ophthalmopathy. RNA transcripts provided the source from which TCR beta CDR3 regions were amplified. In the first-round RT-PCR of the TCR CDR3, the HTBI primer set was used. TCRdb re-called the multiplex PCR reads through MiXCR, storing one row per CDR3 protein. The profile shows more than 50,000 distinct CDR3 sequences, 53% of them singletons. Specimen: blood. Receptor source: a woman in her sixties with Graves' ophthalmopathy.

The chain carries TRBV20-1 and TRBJ2-5; 9 bases are shared with TRBD2. Per germline, CDR1 DFQATT and CDR2 SNEGSKA (reference sequence). The CDR3 extends over 15 amino acids. V was clipped by 6 bases and J by 13 bases; unmatched bases: 21. The CDR3 DNA reads TGCAGTGCCCGGACTAGCGCAAATTTACAAGAGATCCGGTACTTC. Residues: CSARTSANLQEIRYF.

CDR3 sequence: CASSLGTAMNTGELFF. In DNA form, the CDR3 reads TGTGCCAGCAGCCTAGGGACGGCTATGAACACCGGGGAGCTGTTTTTT. The chain employs TRBV7-6 and TRBJ2-2; either TRBD1 or TRBD2 may fit D (5 bases each). Trimming took 5 bases from V and 1 from J, leaving 14 bases between them. Germline V gene data show CDR1 as SGHVS and CDR2 as FNYEAQ. CDR3 length: 16 residues.

The chain joins TRBV11-2 to TRBJ2-2; 7 bases line up with TRBD1. J lost 1 base, V lost 6 bases, and 5 bases had no gene match. CDR1 and CDR2 from the germline V gene are SGHAT and FQNNGV. The length of the CDR3 is 15 residues. The CDR3 reads CASSTGTVNTGELFF. In DNA, the CDR3 is TGTGCCAGCAGTACCGGGACAGTGAACACCGGGGAGCTGTTTTTT. The complete variable domain, with remaining parts taken from reference TRBV11-2 and TRBJ2-2, reads EAGVAQSPRYKIIEKRQSVAFWCNPISGHATLYWYQQILGQGPKLLIQFQNNGVVDDSQLPKDRFSAERLKGVDSTLKIQPAKLEDSAVYLCASSTGTVNTGELFFGEGSRLTVL.

The J gene is TRBJ2-5, the V gene TRBV7-4; 7 bases line up with TRBD2. Germline V gene lookup returns CDR1 SGHVT and CDR2 SQSDAQ. The trim removed 4 bases at V and 4 bases at J, leaving 6 bases unmatched. The CDR3 has 14 residues. The CDR3 spells CASSSPPGGETQYF. The CDR3 DNA sequence: TGTGCCAGCAGCTCGCCCCCGGGGGGAGAGACCCAGTACTTC.

This clonotype was seen at least ten times. The CDR3 reads CASNPSTGAPRNQPQHF. As DNA, the CDR3 is TGTGCCAGCAACCCATCGACAGGGGCCCCTCGGAATCAGCCCCAGCATTTT. The rearrangement links TRBV28 to TRBJ1-5; 8 bases agree with TRBD1. Germline CDR1 MDHEN, CDR2 SYDVKM. Unmatched junction bases numbered 15, after V lost 7 bases and J lost 4 bases. The CDR3 extends over 17 amino acids.

This clonotype rates as medium-sized. The gene calls are TRBV5-1 and TRBJ2-7; D unclear. V was trimmed by 2 bases and J by 3 bases, leaving 15 bases between them. There are 15 residues in the CDR3. Germline V gene lookup returns CDR1 SGHRS and CDR2 YFSETQ. CDR3 bases: TGCGCCAGCAGCTTAACCACAAGTGGGGTCTACGAGCAGTACTTC. Its translation: CASSLTTSGVYEQYF.

This clonotype was counted once. This rearrangement joins TRBV6-4 to TRBJ2-7; 8 bases agree with TRBD1. Germline loops: CDR1 MRHNA, CDR2 SNTAGT. This CDR3 comprises 13 residues. V was clipped by 6 bases and J by 0 bases; unmatched bases: 1. The CDR3 here is CASRQGVSYEQYF. CDR3 DNA sequence: TGTGCCAGCAGACAGGGGGTCTCCTACGAGCAGTACTTC.

V is TRBV19 and J is TRBJ2-7; D ambiguous. CDR1 and CDR2 from the germline V gene are LNHDA and SQIVND (reference sequence). CDR3 size: 12 residues. Trimming took off 4 bases at V and 7 bases at J, with 11 bases between the two ends. CDR3 protein: CASSTYPGEQYF. In DNA form, the CDR3 reads TGTGCCAGTAGTACATACCCCGGGGAGCAGTACTTC.

This clonotype has at least ten counts. The rearrangement joins TRBV12-3 or TRBV12-4 to TRBJ1-5, with 9 bases identical to TRBD1. V was pared by 5 bases and J by 4 bases, with 6 bases of the junction left unmatched. This CDR3 has 15 residues. For the CDR3, the DNA is TGTGCCAGCAGTACCACAGGGGGCGGGAATCAGCCCCAGCATTTT. This translates into CASSTTGGGNQPQHF.

The genes are TRBV29-1 and TRBJ2-7; the D is unclear. The CDR3 totals 17 residues. The V gene lost 8 bases and the J gene lost 2 bases, with 28 bases spanning the gap. Germline V gives CDR1 SQVTM, CDR2 ANQGSEA. The CDR3 DNA is TGCAGCTCAACATACTATTCCCCGACCGGGCTTGCCTACGAGCAGTACGTC. Translated: CSSTYYSPTGLAYEQYV.

There are a few counts of this clonotype. J is TRBJ1-6 and V is TRBV15, with D hard to call. V lost 0 bases, J lost 9 bases, and 12 bases lay in between. This CDR3 is 15 amino acids long. Germline CDR1 is LNHNV and CDR2 is YYDKDF (reference sequence). DNA of the CDR3: TGTGCCACCAGCAGAGATCGTGGGTCCACTTCACCCCTCCACTTT. Its protein is CATSRDRGSTSPLHF.

The genes are TRBV5-1 and TRBJ2-1; 11 bases line up with TRBD2. Germline CDR1 is SGHRS and CDR2 is YFSETQ. The CDR3 length is 17 residues. The junction had 15 bases not matched to a gene; V was cut back by 3 bases and J by 10 bases. CDR3 residues: CASSSYPGTSGNTEQFF. The CDR3, as DNA: TGCGCCAGCAGCTCCTACCCAGGGACTAGCGGCAACACGGAGCAGTTCTTC.

As to this clonotype: The CDR3 carries no conserved terminal phenylalanine or tryptophan, so it likely arises from a read error. This rearrangement joins TRBV6-2 or TRBV6-3 to TRBJ2-1; D may be TRBD1 or TRBD2 (5 bases each). V was trimmed by 5 bases and J by 4 bases, leaving 15 bases between them. Germline V gives CDR1 MNHEY, CDR2 SVGEGT. The CDR3 has 15 residues. The chain's CDR3 is CASSEGYGAYNEQFL. The CDR3, as DNA: TGTGCCAGCAGTGAGGGGTATGGGGCTTACAATGAGCAGTTCCTC.

Ten or more counts support this clonotype. A read error may be the cause here, since a much bigger clone is one base away. The CDR3 does not end in the conserved phenylalanine or tryptophan, so this is likely a read error. The chain combines TRBV7-7 with TRBJ1-1, with D unresolved. Looked up from germline, CDR1 is SSHAT and CDR2 is FNYEAQ (reference sequence). Trimming removed 3 bases at V and 4 bases at J, with 9 bases between. The CDR3 loop spans 13 amino acids. The CDR3 loop is CASSFSESTEAFL. The CDR3 nucleotides read TGTGCCAGCAGCTTCTCGGAGTCCACTGAAGCTTTCCTT.

This clonotype was picked up many times. The rearrangement joins TRBV3-1 to TRBJ1-2; 9 positions agree with TRBD1. Unmatched junction bases numbered 6, after V lost 0 bases and J lost 4 bases. Looked up from germline, CDR1 is LGHDT and CDR2 is YNNKEL (reference sequence). The CDR3 has 16 residues. For the CDR3, the DNA is TGTGCCAGCAGCCAAGACTTTCGGGACAGGGTCTATGGCTACACCTTC. Its protein is CASSQDFRDRVYGYTF.

The chain recombines TRBV20-1 with TRBJ2-3; 11 nucleotides align to TRBD2. The CDR3 totals 15 residues. Germline CDR1 reads DFQATT; CDR2 reads SNEGSKA (reference sequence). V lost 8 bases and J lost 6; bases outside the gene matches: 13. The CDR3 region has the DNA TGCAGTACACAGGGACTAGCGGAGACGAAGGATACGCAGTATTTT. Residues: CSTQGLAETKDTQYF.

The chain recombines TRBV6-4 with TRBJ1-2, with a weak D call TRBD1 (6 bases). This CDR3 spans 15 amino acids. Per germline, CDR1 MRHNA and CDR2 SNTAGT. Trimming left V 6 bases short and J 0 bases short, with 14 bases between. The CDR3 here is CASSRTEASNYGYTF. CDR3 in DNA: TGTGCCAGCAGCAGGACAGAAGCCTCTAACTATGGCTACACCTTC.

This clonotype has at least ten counts. CDR3: CASSDGGPAGNNQPQHF. In nucleotides, the CDR3 is TGTGCCAGCAGCGACGGGGGACCTGCGGGAAATAATCAGCCCCAGCATTTT. The chain uses TRBV6-6 and TRBJ1-5; maybe TRBD1 (5 bases). Germline V gene data show CDR1 as MNHNY and CDR2 as SVGAGI (reference sequence). Trimming removed 6 bases at V and 4 bases at J, with 22 bases between. The CDR3 spans 17 residues.

In its sample, this clonotype was seen many times. This chain links TRBV7-9 with TRBJ2-7, with 10 bases fitting TRBD1. Germline V gene sequence: CDR1 SEHNR, CDR2 FQNEAQ (reference sequence). The CDR3 spans 13 residues. J lost 6 bases, V lost 5 bases, and 4 bases had no gene match. The CDR3 DNA sequence: TGTGCCAGCAGCGCCGGGACAGGGGTCGAGCAGTACTTC. Residues: CASSAGTGVEQYF.

This chain uses TRBV20-1 with TRBJ2-1, with 7 nucleotides matching TRBD2. V shed 6 bases and J 2 bases; nucleotides not matched to a gene: 10. CDR1 is DFQATT and CDR2 is SNEGSKA in the germline V gene (reference sequence). The CDR3 spans 15 residues. CDR3 loop: CSAGWGEGPYNEQFF. In DNA form, the CDR3 reads TGCAGTGCCGGATGGGGGGAGGGCCCCTACAATGAGCAGTTCTTC.

This clonotype appeared many times. The V gene is TRBV5-1, the J gene TRBJ2-5, with D perhaps TRBD2 (5 bases). Germline lookup yields CDR1 SGHRS and CDR2 YFSETQ. This CDR3 contains 17 residues. The V and J ends lost 0 bases and 4 bases respectively, with 19 bases between them. Here the CDR3 reads CASSLVPSGGLRETQYF. CDR3 DNA sequence: TGCGCCAGCAGCTTGGTTCCCAGCGGAGGCCTCCGAGAGACCCAGTACTTC.

This rearrangement joins TRBV11-2 to TRBJ2-5; TRBD2 matches 9 bases. The ends lost 1 base at V and 5 bases at J; junction bases unmatched: 14. Germline CDR1 reads SGHAT; CDR2 reads FQNNGV. This CDR3 contains 18 residues. The CDR3 region is CASSLVGAGGGALETQYF. CDR3 sequence (DNA): TGTGCCAGCAGCTTAGTGGGGGCGGGCGGGGGGGCGTTGGAGACCCAGTACTTC.

Only a few counts were recorded for this clonotype. One junction end does not reproduce the germline sequence, and a read error may be involved. The chain combines TRBV3-1 with TRBJ2-7; 9 bases align to TRBD2. CDR1 and CDR2 (germline): LGHDT, YNNKEL (reference sequence). The CDR3 covers 15 residues. CDR3 in amino acids: CVSSPPGLAPYEQYF. The CDR3 DNA reads TGTGTCAGCAGCCCCCCGGGACTAGCCCCCTACGAGCAGTACTTC.

This clonotype ranks as medium-sized. The J gene is TRBJ2-1, the V gene TRBV25-1; 11 nucleotides align to TRBD2. CDR1 and CDR2 from the germline V gene are MGHDK and SYGVNS. After removal of 1 base from V and 7 bases from J, the junction contained 15 bases not matched to a gene. The CDR3 sequence is 19 residues long. CDR3 residues: CASSELRRLAGGLVNEQFF. CDR3 DNA: TGTGCCAGCAGTGAATTAAGGAGATTAGCGGGGGGGCTTGTGAATGAGCAGTTCTTC.

This clonotype was recorded at least ten times. The CDR3, as DNA: TGTGCCAGCAGCGAAACACAGGGGGCGTCTGGGACCCAGTACTTC. Translation gives CASSETQGASGTQYF. J is TRBJ2-5 and V is TRBV11-2; 9 bases align to TRBD1. V gave up 5 bases and J gave up 7 bases; unmatched junction bases: 11. Germline CDR1 reads SGHAT; CDR2 reads FQNNGV. There are 15 residues in the CDR3.

The chain employs TRBV29-1 and TRBJ2-3, with 7 positions matching TRBD2. Germline loops: CDR1 SQVTM, CDR2 ANQGSEA. This CDR3 has 14 residues. V lost 4 bases, J lost 0 bases, and 4 bases stayed unmatched. In nucleotides, the CDR3 is TGCAGCGTTGTGACTAGCTTTAGCACAGATACGCAGTATTTT. It yields the protein CSVVTSFSTDTQYF.

This clonotype was seen once. V gene TRBV6-5 combines with J gene TRBJ1-2; the D gene is possibly TRBD1 (6 bases). CDR3 length: 15 amino acids. Germline assignment: CDR1 MNHEY and CDR2 SVGAGI. Deletions cut 6 bases from V and 9 bases from J, with 23 bases between. CDR3 residues: CASRSQRRDNFSYTF. Here the CDR3 DNA reads TGTGCCAGCAGATCCCAACGCCGGGACAACTTTAGCTACACCTTC.

The chain uses TRBV5-1 and TRBJ2-2; D is undetermined. Deletions cut 2 bases from V and 2 bases from J, with 16 bases between. The CDR3 covers 17 residues. CDR1 and CDR2 (germline): SGHRS, YFSETQ. The CDR3 coding sequence is TGCGCCAGCAGCTTAGCACTGAGCTCTGGAAACACCGGGGAGCTGTTTTTT. Amino acids: CASSLALSSGNTGELFF.

The rearrangement uses TRBV5-1 and TRBJ2-7; 10 bases match TRBD1. The V gene end was trimmed by 4 bases and the J gene end by 6 bases; junction bases not matched to a gene: 4. Looked up from germline, CDR1 is SGHRS and CDR2 is YFSETQ. The CDR3 sequence is 13 residues long. The CDR3 coding sequence is TGCGCCAGCAGCAGGGACAGGGGCGCCGAGCAGTACTTC. Its protein product is CASSRDRGAEQYF.